The 8 T cell receptor beta chains in this list originate from one sample, sequenced in a study of cytotoxic CD8 clonotypes in ibrutinib-treated CLL. TCRdb's copy holds only in-frame clones and misses some; the assay was immunoSEQ multiplex PCR. Of 200,000 to 250,000 clones listed, about three quarters are singletons. The input for sequencing was PBMCs, taken after 12 months of ibrutinib treatment. These receptors all stem from a human donor with chronic lymphocytic leukemia.

The rearrangement uses TRBV27 and TRBJ1-2, with D perhaps TRBD1 (6 bases). This CDR3 comprises 13 residues. The germline V gene has CDR1 MNHEY and CDR2 SMNVEV (reference sequence). V lost 3 bases and J 7 bases, leaving 12 bases between the germline ends. The CDR3 DNA reads as TGTGCCAGCAGTTTCTCAGGACAGATTGGCTACACCTTC. Translating gives CASSFSGQIGYTF.

The chain has TRBV30 and TRBJ2-1, with D unresolved. Trimming removed 1 base from V and 0 bases from J, with 7 bases in between. The CDR3 is 14 amino acids. Per the germline V gene, CDR1 is GTSNPN and CDR2 is SVGIG (reference sequence). In DNA form, the CDR3 reads TGTGCCTGGAGTGGGACGGCCTCCTACAATGAGCAGTTCTTC. Translation: CAWSGTASYNEQFF.

The chain couples TRBV6-1 to TRBJ2-7, with 9 bases matching TRBD1. Germline CDR1 MNHNS, CDR2 SASEGT. V trimming: 6 bases; J trimming: 5 bases; junction bases outside the gene matches: 8. The CDR3 has 14 residues. For the CDR3, the DNA is TGTGCCAGCAGGCCGGGACAGGGAACAGACGAGCAGTACTTC. As protein: CASRPGQGTDEQYF.

The chain uses TRBV15 and TRBJ1-2; D is ambiguous. This CDR3 contains 15 residues. Per the germline V gene, CDR1 is LNHNV and CDR2 is YYDKDF (reference sequence). V was shortened by 0 bases and J by 7 bases, with 15 bases between the two germline ends. CDR3 residues: CATSRDMAGVIGYTF. The DNA of the CDR3 is TGTGCCACCAGCAGAGATATGGCGGGCGTAATTGGCTACACCTTC.

This sequence joins TRBV5-6 and TRBJ1-2; tentative D call: TRBD1 (6 bases). V gave up 4 bases and J gave up 2 bases, with 15 bases separating them. Germline V gene lookup returns CDR1 SGHDT and CDR2 YYEEEE. The CDR3 length is 15 residues. The CDR3 region has the DNA TGTGCCAGCAGCCGCACAGGGACTCAGAACTATGGCTACACCTTC. As protein: CASSRTGTQNYGYTF.

In its sample, this clone was seen once. The chain is built from TRBV5-6 and TRBJ1-1, with D unresolved. This CDR3 is 13 amino acids long. V was shortened by 1 base and J by 4 bases, with 8 bases between the two germline ends. Looked up from germline, CDR1 is SGHDT and CDR2 is YYEEEE. DNA of the CDR3: TGTGCCAGCAGCTTGCGTCGCGGCACTGAAGCTTTCTTT. Its protein product is CASSLRRGTEAFF.

The genes are TRBV5-6 and TRBJ1-6; 9 bases match TRBD1. V was pared by 1 base and J by 7 bases, with 9 bases of the junction left unmatched. Germline V gene lookup returns CDR1 SGHDT and CDR2 YYEEEE. This CDR3 is 17 amino acids long. The CDR3 sequence: CASSLKTGTGFNSPLHF. The CDR3, as DNA: TGTGCCAGCAGCTTGAAAACCGGGACAGGGTTCAATTCACCCCTCCACTTT. Together with reference TRBV5-6 and TRBJ1-6, the CDR3 gives the full variable domain: DAGVTQSPTHLIKTRGQQVTLRCSPKSGHDTVSWYQQALGQGPQFIFQYYEEEERQRGNFPDRFSGHQFPNYSSELNVNALLLGDSALYLCASSLKTGTGFNSPLHFGNGTRLTVT.

This chain joins TRBV9 and TRBJ1-2; D ambiguous. CDR1 SGDLS and CDR2 YYNGEE come from the germline V gene. The V end lost 4 bases, the J end lost 4 bases, and 11 bases lay between the germline ends. The CDR3 totals 13 residues. The CDR3 reads CASSFTQSYGYTF. The CDR3 nucleotides are TGTGCCAGCAGCTTCACACAGAGCTATGGCTACACCTTC. Full variable domain (rest looked up from reference TRBV9 and TRBJ1-2): DSGVTQTPKHLITATGQRVTLRCSPRSGDLSVYWYQQSLDQGLQFLIQYYNGEERAKGNILERFSAQQFPDLHSELNLSSLELGDSALYFCASSFTQSYGYTFGSGTRLTVV.